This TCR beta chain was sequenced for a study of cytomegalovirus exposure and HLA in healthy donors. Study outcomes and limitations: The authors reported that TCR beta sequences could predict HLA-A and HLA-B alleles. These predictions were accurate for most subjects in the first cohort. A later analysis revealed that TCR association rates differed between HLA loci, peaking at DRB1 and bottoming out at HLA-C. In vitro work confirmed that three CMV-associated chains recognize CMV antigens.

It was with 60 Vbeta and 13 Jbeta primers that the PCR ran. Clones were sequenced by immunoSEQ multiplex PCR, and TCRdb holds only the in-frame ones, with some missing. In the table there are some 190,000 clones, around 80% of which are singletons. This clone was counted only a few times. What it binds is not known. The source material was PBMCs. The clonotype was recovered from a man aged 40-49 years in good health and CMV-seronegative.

The CDR3: CASSPRQGALGYEQYF. For the CDR3, the DNA is TGTGCCAGCAGCCCGAGACAGGGGGCTTTGGGTTACGAGCAGTACTTC. The gene calls are TRBV9 and TRBJ2-7; 10 nucleotides match TRBD1. V lost 4 bases, J lost 4 bases, and 11 bases stayed unmatched. In germline, CDR1 is SGDLS, CDR2 YYNGEE. This CDR3 has 16 residues.